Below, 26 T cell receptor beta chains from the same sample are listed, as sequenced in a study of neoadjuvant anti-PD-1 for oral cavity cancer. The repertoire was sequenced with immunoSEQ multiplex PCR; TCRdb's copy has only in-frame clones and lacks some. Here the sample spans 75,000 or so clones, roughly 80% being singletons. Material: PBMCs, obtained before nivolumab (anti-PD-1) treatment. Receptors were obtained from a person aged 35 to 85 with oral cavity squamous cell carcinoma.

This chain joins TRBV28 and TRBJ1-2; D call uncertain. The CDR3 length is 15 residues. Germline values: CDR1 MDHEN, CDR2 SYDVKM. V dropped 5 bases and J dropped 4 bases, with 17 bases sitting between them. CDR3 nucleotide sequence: TGTGCCAGCAGTACCCAACATTTGGGAACCTATGGCTACACCTTC. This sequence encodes CASSTQHLGTYGYTF.

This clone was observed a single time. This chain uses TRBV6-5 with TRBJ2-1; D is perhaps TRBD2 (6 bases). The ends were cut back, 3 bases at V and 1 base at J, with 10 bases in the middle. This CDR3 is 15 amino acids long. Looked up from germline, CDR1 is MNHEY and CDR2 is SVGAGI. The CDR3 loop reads CASSYGTSSYNEQFF. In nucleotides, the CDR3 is TGTGCCAGCAGTTATGGGACTTCATCCTACAATGAGCAGTTCTTC.

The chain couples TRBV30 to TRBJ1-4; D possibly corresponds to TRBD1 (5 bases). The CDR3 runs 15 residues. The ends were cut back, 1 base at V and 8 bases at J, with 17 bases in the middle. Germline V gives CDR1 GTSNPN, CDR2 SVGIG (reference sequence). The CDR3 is CAWSAPGTEREKLFF. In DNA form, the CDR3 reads TGTGCCTGGAGTGCCCCCGGGACCGAAAGAGAAAAACTGTTTTTT.

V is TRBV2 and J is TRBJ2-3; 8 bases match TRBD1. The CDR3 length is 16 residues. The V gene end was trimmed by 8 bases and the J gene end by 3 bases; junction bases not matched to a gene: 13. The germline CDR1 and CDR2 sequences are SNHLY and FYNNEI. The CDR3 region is CASGTQGALLTDTQYF. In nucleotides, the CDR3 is TGTGCCAGCGGGACCCAGGGGGCGTTGTTGACAGATACGCAGTATTTT.

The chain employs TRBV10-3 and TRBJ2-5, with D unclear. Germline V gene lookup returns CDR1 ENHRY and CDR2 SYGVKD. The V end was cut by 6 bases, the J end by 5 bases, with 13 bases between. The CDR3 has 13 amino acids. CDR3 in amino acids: CAIRPAGRETQYF. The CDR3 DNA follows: TGTGCCATCAGACCAGCCGGTCGGGAGACCCAGTACTTC.

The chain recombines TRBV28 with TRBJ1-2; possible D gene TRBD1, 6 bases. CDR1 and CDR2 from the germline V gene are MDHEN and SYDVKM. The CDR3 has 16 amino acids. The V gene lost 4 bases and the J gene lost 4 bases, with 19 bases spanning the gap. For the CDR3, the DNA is TGTGCCAGCAGTTCCACCCCCGGACAGTCACCCTATGGCTACACCTTC. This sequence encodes CASSSTPGQSPYGYTF.

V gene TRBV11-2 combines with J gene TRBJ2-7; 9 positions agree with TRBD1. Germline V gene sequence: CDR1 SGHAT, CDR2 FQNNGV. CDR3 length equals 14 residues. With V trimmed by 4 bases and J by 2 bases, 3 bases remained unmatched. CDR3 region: CASSSGQGTYEQYF. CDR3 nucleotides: TGTGCCAGCAGCTCCGGACAGGGGACCTACGAGCAGTACTTC.

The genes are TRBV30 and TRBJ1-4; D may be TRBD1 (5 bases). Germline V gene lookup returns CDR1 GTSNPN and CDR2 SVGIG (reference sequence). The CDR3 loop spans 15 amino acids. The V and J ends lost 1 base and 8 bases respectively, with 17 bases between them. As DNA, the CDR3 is TGTGCCTGGAGTGCCTACAGGACCATCGTGGAAAAACTGTTTTTT. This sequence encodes CAWSAYRTIVEKLFF.

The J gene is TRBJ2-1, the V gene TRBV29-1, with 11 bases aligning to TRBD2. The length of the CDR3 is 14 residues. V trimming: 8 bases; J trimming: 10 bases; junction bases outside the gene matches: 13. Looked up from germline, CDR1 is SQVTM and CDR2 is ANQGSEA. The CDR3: CSFSGRALEGEQFF. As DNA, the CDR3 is TGCAGCTTTAGCGGGAGGGCCCTCGAGGGAGAGCAGTTCTTC.

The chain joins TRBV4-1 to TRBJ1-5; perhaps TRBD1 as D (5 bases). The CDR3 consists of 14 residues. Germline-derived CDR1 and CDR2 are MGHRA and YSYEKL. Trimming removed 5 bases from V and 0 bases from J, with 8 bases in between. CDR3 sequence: CASSGAYSNQPQHF. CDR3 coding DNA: TGCGCCAGCAGCGGGGCTTATAGCAATCAGCCCCAGCATTTT.

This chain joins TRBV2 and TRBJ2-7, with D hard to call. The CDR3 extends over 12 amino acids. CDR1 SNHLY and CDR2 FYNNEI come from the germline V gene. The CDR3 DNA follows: TGTGCTATGAGGCCGAGCTCCTACGAGCAGTACTTC. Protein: CAMRPSSYEQYF. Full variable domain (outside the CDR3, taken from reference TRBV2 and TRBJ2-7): EPEVTQTPSHQVTQMGQEVILRCVPISNHLYFYWYRQILGQKVEFLVSFYNNEISEKSEIFDDQFSVERPDGSNFTLKIRSTKLEDSAMYFCAMRPSSYEQYFGPGTRLTVT.

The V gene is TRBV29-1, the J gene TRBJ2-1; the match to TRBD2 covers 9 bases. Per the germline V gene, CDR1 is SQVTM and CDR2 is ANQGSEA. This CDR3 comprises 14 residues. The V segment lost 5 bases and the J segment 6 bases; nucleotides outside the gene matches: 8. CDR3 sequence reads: CSVLSGRTTNEQFF. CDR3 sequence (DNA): TGCAGCGTTCTTAGCGGGAGAACCACCAATGAGCAGTTCTTC.

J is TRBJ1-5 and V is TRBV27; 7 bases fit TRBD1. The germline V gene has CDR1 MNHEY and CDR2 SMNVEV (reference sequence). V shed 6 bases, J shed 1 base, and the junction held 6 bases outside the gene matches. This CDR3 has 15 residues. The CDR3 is CASRTQGQSNQPQHF. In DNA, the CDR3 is TGTGCCAGCAGAACCCAGGGACAGAGCAATCAGCCCCAGCATTTT.

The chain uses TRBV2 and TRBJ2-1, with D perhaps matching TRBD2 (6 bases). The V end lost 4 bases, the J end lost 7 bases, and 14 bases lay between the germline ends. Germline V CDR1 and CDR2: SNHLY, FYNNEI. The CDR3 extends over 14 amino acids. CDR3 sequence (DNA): TGTGCCAGCAGTGTTGGCGGGACTTTTAATGAGCAGTTCTTC. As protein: CASSVGGTFNEQFF.

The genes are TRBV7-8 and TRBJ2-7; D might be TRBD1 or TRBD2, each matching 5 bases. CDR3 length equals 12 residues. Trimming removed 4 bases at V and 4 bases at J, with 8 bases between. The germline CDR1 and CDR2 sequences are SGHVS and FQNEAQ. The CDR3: CASSWDGYEQYF. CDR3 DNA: TGTGCCAGCAGCTGGGACGGGTACGAGCAGTACTTC.

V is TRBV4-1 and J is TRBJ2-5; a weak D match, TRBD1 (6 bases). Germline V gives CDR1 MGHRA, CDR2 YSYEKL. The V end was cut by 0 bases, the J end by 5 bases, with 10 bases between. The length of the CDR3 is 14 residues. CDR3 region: CASSQDRQAETQYF. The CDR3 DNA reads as TGCGCCAGCAGCCAAGATAGACAGGCGGAGACCCAGTACTTC.

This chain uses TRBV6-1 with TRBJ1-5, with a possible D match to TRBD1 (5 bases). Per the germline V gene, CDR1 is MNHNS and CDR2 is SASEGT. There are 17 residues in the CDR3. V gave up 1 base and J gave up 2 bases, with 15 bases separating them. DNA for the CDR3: TGTGCCAGCAGTGAAGTAGGGGCGCCGGGGGGCAATCAGCCCCAGCATTTT. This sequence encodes CASSEVGAPGGNQPQHF.

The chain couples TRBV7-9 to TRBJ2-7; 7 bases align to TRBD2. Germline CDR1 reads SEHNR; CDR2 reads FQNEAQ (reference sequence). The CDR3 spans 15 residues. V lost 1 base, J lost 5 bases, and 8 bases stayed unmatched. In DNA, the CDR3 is TGTGCCAGCAGCTTAGTGGGGGGAGGGACCAACGAGCAGTACTTC. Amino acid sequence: CASSLVGGGTNEQYF.

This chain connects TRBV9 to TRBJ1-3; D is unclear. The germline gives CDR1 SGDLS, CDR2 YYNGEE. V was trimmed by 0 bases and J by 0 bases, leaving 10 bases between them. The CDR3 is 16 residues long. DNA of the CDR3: TGTGCCAGCAGCGTAGGGGGATTCAACTCTGGAAACACCATATATTTT. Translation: CASSVGGFNSGNTIYF.

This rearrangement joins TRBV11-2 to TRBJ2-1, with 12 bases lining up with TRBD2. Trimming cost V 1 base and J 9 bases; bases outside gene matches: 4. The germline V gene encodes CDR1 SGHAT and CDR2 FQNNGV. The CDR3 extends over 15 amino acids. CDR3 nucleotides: TGTGCCAGCAGCTTAGGACTAGCGGGAGACGGTGAGCAGTTCTTC. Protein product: CASSLGLAGDGEQFF.

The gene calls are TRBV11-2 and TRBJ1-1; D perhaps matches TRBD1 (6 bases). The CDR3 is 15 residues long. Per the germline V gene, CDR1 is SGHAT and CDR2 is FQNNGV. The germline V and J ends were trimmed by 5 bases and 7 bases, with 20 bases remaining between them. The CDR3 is CASSRGAESTREAFF. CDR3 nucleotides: TGTGCCAGCAGCAGGGGGGCGGAATCCACCCGTGAAGCTTTCTTT. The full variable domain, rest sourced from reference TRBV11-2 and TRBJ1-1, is EAGVAQSPRYKIIEKRQSVAFWCNPISGHATLYWYQQILGQGPKLLIQFQNNGVVDDSQLPKDRFSAERLKGVDSTLKIQPAKLEDSAVYLCASSRGAESTREAFFGQGTRLTVV.

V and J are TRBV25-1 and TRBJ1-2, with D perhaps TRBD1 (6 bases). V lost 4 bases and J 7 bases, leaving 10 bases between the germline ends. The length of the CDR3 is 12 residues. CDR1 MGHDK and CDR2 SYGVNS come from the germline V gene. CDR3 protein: CASSAGVIGYTF. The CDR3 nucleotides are TGTGCCAGCAGTGCAGGGGTCATTGGCTACACCTTC.

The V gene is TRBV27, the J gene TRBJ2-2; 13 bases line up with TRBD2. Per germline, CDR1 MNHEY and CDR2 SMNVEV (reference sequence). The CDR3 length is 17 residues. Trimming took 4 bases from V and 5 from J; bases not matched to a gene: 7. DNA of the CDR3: TGTGCCAGCAGTTCCCGCGGACTAGCGGGAGTTACCGGGGAGCTGTTTTTT. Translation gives CASSSRGLAGVTGELFF.

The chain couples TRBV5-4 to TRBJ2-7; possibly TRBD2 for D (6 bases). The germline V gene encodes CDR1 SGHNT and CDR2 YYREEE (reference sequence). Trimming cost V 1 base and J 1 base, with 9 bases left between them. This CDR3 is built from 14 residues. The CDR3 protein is CASSLNGGSYEQYF. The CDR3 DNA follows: TGTGCCAGCAGCTTGAACGGAGGGTCCTACGAGCAGTACTTC.

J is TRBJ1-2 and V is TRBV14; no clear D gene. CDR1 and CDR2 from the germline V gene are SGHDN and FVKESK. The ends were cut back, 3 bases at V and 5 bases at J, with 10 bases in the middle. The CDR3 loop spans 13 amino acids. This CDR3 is CASSHSPGYGYTF. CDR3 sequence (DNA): TGTGCCAGCAGCCACAGTCCTGGGTATGGCTACACCTTC.

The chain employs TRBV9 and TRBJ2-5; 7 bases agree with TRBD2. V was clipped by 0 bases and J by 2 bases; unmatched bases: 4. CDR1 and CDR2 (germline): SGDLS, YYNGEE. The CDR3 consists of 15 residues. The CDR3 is CASSVGLAVQETQYF. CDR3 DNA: TGTGCCAGCAGCGTAGGGCTAGCGGTACAAGAGACCCAGTACTTC.